Below, 14 T cell receptor beta chains from the same sample are listed, as sequenced in a study of shared clonotypes between healthy human individuals. Libraries were prepared by immunoSEQ multiplex PCR; TCRdb keeps only in-frame clonotypes and omits some of them. The sample holds some 2.1 million clones, roughly 96% seen once. Sequenced sample: naive CD4+ T cells sorted from blood. Subset reported: CD45RA+ positively selected. Source of these receptors: a man aged 18 to 35 in good health.

Of note for this clone: The sample has other DNA sequences that encode this CDR3 too. V gene TRBV5-8 combines with J gene TRBJ1-6; no clear D. V lost 4 bases and J 5 bases, leaving 10 bases between the germline ends. The CDR3 length is 14 residues. CDR1 is SGHTS, CDR2 YDEGEE, per germline. CDR3 sequence reads: CASSLGRNNSPLHF. CDR3 bases: TGTGCCAGCAGCCTCGGACGGAATAATTCACCCCTCCACTTT.

The chain is built from TRBV5-1 and TRBJ2-1, with no clear D. Germline V gene data show CDR1 as SGHRS and CDR2 as YFSETQ. CDR3 length equals 14 residues. Between the trimmed V and J ends, which lost 0 bases and 8 bases, there was a span of 12 bases. The CDR3 region has the DNA TGCGCCAGCAGCTTGGCCTCTAGGGCCGATGAGCAGTTCTTC. It is translated as CASSLASRADEQFF.

The chain employs TRBV18 and TRBJ1-3; the D is unclear. CDR1 is KGHSH and CDR2 is LQKENI in the germline V gene. With 3 bases removed from V and 0 bases from J, the gap between germline ends came to 9 bases. This CDR3 has 15 residues. In DNA, the CDR3 is TGTGCCAGCTCACCCCTGGCTATCTCTGGAAACACCATATATTTT. Protein sequence: CASSPLAISGNTIYF.

The rearrangement uses TRBV30 and TRBJ2-2, with TRBD1 identical over 8 bases. V was clipped by 3 bases and J by 4 bases; unmatched bases: 7. Germline values: CDR1 GTSNPN, CDR2 SVGIG (reference sequence). The CDR3 totals 15 residues. The CDR3 spells CAWSYRDRRTGELFF. As DNA, the CDR3 is TGTGCCTGGAGCTACCGGGACAGGCGCACCGGGGAGCTGTTTTTT.

The genes are TRBV7-2 and TRBJ1-5; D is unclear. Germline CDR1 reads SGHTA; CDR2 reads FQGNSA. This CDR3 comprises 14 residues. Trimming pared 1 base from V and 7 bases from J, leaving 11 bases between. Here the CDR3 DNA reads TGTGCCAGCAGCTTAGAAGCGGGTTGGCAGCCCCAGCATTTT. This codes for CASSLEAGWQPQHF. The whole variable domain, remainder taken from reference TRBV7-2 and TRBJ1-5, is GAGVSQSPSNKVTEKGKDVELRCDPISGHTALYWYRQSLGQGLEFLIYFQGNSAPDKSGLPSDRFSAERTGGSVSTLTIQRTQQEDSAVYLCASSLEAGWQPQHFGDGTRLSIL.

V and J are TRBV7-9 and TRBJ1-4; D call uncertain. Trimming removed 5 bases at V and 8 bases at J, with 12 bases between. Germline CDR1 and CDR2: SEHNR and FQNEAQ (reference sequence). The CDR3 length is 13 residues. The CDR3 loop reads CASSALSGEKLFF. The CDR3 DNA sequence: TGTGCCAGCAGCGCACTATCGGGAGAAAAACTGTTTTTT.

V usage is TRBV2 and J usage is TRBJ2-7; D might be TRBD1 or TRBD2, each matching 5 bases. This CDR3 is 14 amino acids long. From germline, CDR1 is SNHLY and CDR2 FYNNEI. Trimming cost V 6 bases and J 1 base, with 13 bases left between them. The CDR3 reads CASRNRDLSYEQYF. Written as DNA, the CDR3 is TGTGCCAGCAGAAACCGGGACCTGTCCTACGAGCAGTACTTC.

The chain joins TRBV28 to TRBJ2-7; a weak D match, TRBD2 (6 bases). CDR1 MDHEN and CDR2 SYDVKM come from the germline V gene. CDR3 size: 15 residues. Trimming took 4 bases from V and 5 from J, leaving 18 bases between them. The CDR3 is CASSSPTPGLNEQYF. CDR3 nucleotide sequence: TGTGCCAGCAGTTCCCCTACCCCGGGACTGAACGAGCAGTACTTC. Full variable domain (rest looked up from reference TRBV28 and TRBJ2-7): DVKVTQSSRYLVKRTGEKVFLECVQDMDHENMFWYRQDPGLGLRLIYFSYDVKMKEKGDIPEGYSVSREKKERFSLILESASTNQTSMYLCASSSPTPGLNEQYFGPGTRLTVT.

This clone was counted only a few times. The rearrangement links TRBV18 to TRBJ2-7, with 7 bases lining up with TRBD2. The germline CDR1 and CDR2 sequences are KGHSH and LQKENI. Losses at the gene ends were 3 bases for V and 5 bases for J; bases not matched to a gene: 10. This CDR3 contains 15 residues. The CDR3: CASSPRGGVGDEQYF. The CDR3 nucleotides are TGTGCCAGCTCACCCCGCGGGGGAGTAGGCGACGAGCAGTACTTC.

On this clone itself: This CDR3 is also generated by other DNA sequences in the sample. This chain uses TRBV7-2 with TRBJ2-7; no definite D call. Germline V gene sequence: CDR1 SGHTA, CDR2 FQGNSA. The CDR3 loop spans 14 amino acids. The V and J ends lost 1 base and 2 bases respectively, with 9 bases between them. The DNA for the CDR3 is TGTGCCAGCAGCTTAGGGTACGGCCCCTACGAGCAGTACTTC. Protein sequence: CASSLGYGPYEQYF.

V is TRBV5-4 and J is TRBJ1-1; unclear D gene. Trimming removed 7 bases from V and 5 bases from J, with 18 bases in between. CDR3 length: 14 amino acids. From germline, CDR1 is SGHNT and CDR2 YYREEE (reference sequence). The chain's CDR3 is CASSVKGGRTEAFF. The DNA for the CDR3 is TGTGCCAGCTCCGTGAAGGGAGGGCGGACTGAAGCTTTCTTT.

The chain couples TRBV29-1 to TRBJ2-5, with D hard to call. The CDR3 has 12 residues. CDR1 is SQVTM and CDR2 is ANQGSEA in the germline V gene. V was cut by 4 bases and J by 2 bases, with 8 bases left in between. Here the CDR3 reads CSVGGFQETQYF. DNA for the CDR3: TGCAGCGTTGGGGGTTTTCAAGAGACCCAGTACTTC. The full variable domain, its missing parts supplied by reference TRBV29-1 and TRBJ2-5, is SAVISQKPSRDICQRGTSLTIQCQVDSQVTMMFWYRQQPGQSLTLIATANQGSEATYESGFVIDKFPISRPNLTFSTLTVSNMSPEDSSIYLCSVGGFQETQYFGPGTRLLVL.

The chain joins TRBV6-5 to TRBJ1-1; tentatively, D is TRBD1 (5 bases). The germline V gene encodes CDR1 MNHEY and CDR2 SVGAGI. Trimming removed 6 bases from V and 5 bases from J, with 19 bases in between. The CDR3 covers 15 residues. The CDR3 protein is CASSRGKGSVTEAFF. The CDR3, as DNA: TGTGCCAGCAGCCGGGGGAAAGGGAGTGTAACTGAAGCTTTCTTT.

Worth noting for this clone: Distinct nucleotide sequences in the sample also encode this CDR3. The rearrangement links TRBV6-5 to TRBJ2-1, with D possibly TRBD2 on 5 matching bases. CDR3 size: 13 residues. Germline V gene data show CDR1 as MNHEY and CDR2 as SVGAGI. V was cut by 5 bases and J by 6 bases, with 11 bases left in between. CDR3 DNA: TGTGCCAGCAGTCGGACTGGTTCCAATGAGCAGTTCTTC. As protein: CASSRTGSNEQFF.